This entry lists 18 T cell receptor beta chains sequenced from one sample in a study of blood T cell repertoires in COVID-19. Some clones are missing from TCRdb's copy, which holds only in-frame ones; the method was immunoSEQ multiplex PCR. This table holds under 130,000 clones, approximately 90% found once. The sequenced material came from peripheral blood. The origin of the receptors is a woman aged 80 or over with acute or convalescent COVID-19.

This clone has more than one count but fewer than ten. V gene TRBV7-9 combines with J gene TRBJ1-6; the D is unclear. Germline-derived CDR1 and CDR2 are SEHNR and FQNEAQ (reference sequence). There are 13 residues in the CDR3. Trimming stripped 1 base from V and 10 bases from J, with 8 bases between. CDR3 in DNA: TGTGCCAGCAGCTTAGGCGAGTCCTCACCCCTCCACTTT. Amino acids: CASSLGESSPLHF.

The gene calls are TRBV19 and TRBJ1-1; a possible D gene is TRBD1 (5 bases). Germline CDR1 reads LNHDA; CDR2 reads SQIVND (reference sequence). The V and J ends lost 4 bases and 1 base respectively, with 10 bases between them. CDR3 size: 14 residues. The CDR3, as DNA: TGTGCCAGTAGTACCTCCGGGGGGAACACTGAAGCTTTCTTT. Translated: CASSTSGGNTEAFF.

The chain has TRBV6-5 and TRBJ1-2; 7 nucleotides match TRBD1. In germline, CDR1 is MNHEY, CDR2 SVGAGI. With 6 bases clipped from V and 8 bases from J, the junction kept 9 bases outside the gene matches. CDR3 size: 13 residues. The CDR3 is CASSRQGTWGYTF. CDR3 nucleotide sequence: TGTGCCAGCAGCCGACAGGGTACGTGGGGCTACACCTTC.

The V call is TRBV7-2, the J call TRBJ1-1, with 8 bases lining up with TRBD1. V shed 5 bases and J 10 bases; nucleotides not matched to a gene: 3. The CDR3 covers 11 residues. From germline, CDR1 is SGHTA and CDR2 FQGNSA. Written as DNA, the CDR3 is TGTGCCAGCAGCCTCGGACAGGGAGCTTTCTTT. It encodes CASSLGQGAFF.

This chain links TRBV27 with TRBJ2-1; D is perhaps TRBD2 (5 bases). V was clipped by 6 bases and J by 8 bases, with 14 bases between them. This CDR3 is built from 13 residues. Germline V gene lookup returns CDR1 MNHEY and CDR2 SMNVEV (reference sequence). The CDR3 reads CASSPFAGYEQFF. CDR3 coding DNA: TGTGCCAGCAGCCCCTTCGCGGGTTATGAGCAGTTCTTC.

The chain links TRBV4-1 to TRBJ2-1; D remains ambiguous. Germline CDR1 MGHRA, CDR2 YSYEKL. The CDR3 spans 12 residues. V lost 5 bases and J lost 6, with 8 bases in between. CDR3 amino acids: CASSSISNEQFF. DNA of the CDR3: TGCGCCAGCAGCTCAATTTCCAATGAGCAGTTCTTC.

The V call is TRBV9, the J call TRBJ2-3; 7 bases align to TRBD2. Germline CDR1 is SGDLS and CDR2 is YYNGEE. CDR3 length equals 16 residues. After removal of 2 bases from V and 5 bases from J, the junction contained 11 bases not matched to a gene. CDR3 in amino acids: CASSVSGRSREDTQYF. The DNA for the CDR3 is TGTGCCAGCAGCGTTAGCGGGCGGAGTCGGGAAGATACGCAGTATTTT.

CDR3 protein: CASTPRGQGRQPQHF. CDR3 in DNA: TGCGCCAGCACCCCCCGGGGACAGGGGAGGCAGCCCCAGCATTTT. The chain uses TRBV23-1 and TRBJ1-5; 10 bases align to TRBD1. TRBV23-1 is filed as an ORF, its function uncertain. The V and J ends lost 7 bases and 7 bases, in that order; junction bases with no gene match: 10. CDR3 length: 15 amino acids.

The CDR3 protein is CASSPRRGGYSNQPQHF. The CDR3 DNA reads as TGTGCCAGCAGCCCTAGACGGGGGGGCTATAGCAATCAGCCCCAGCATTTT. The chain employs TRBV28 and TRBJ1-5; D is possibly TRBD1 (6 bases). Trimming shortened V by 6 bases and J by 0 bases, and 18 bases separated the two germline ends. This CDR3 comprises 17 residues. Germline V gene lookup returns CDR1 MDHEN and CDR2 SYDVKM.

Turning to this clone: Different DNA sequences within this sample yield the same CDR3. The chain has TRBV2 and TRBJ2-3; the D gene is possibly TRBD1 (6 bases). CDR1 SNHLY and CDR2 FYNNEI come from the germline V gene. V was shortened by 4 bases and J by 1 base, with 9 bases between the two germline ends. This CDR3 is 14 amino acids long. In nucleotides, the CDR3 is TGTGCCAGCAGTGGGGACACAGGCACAGATACGCAGTATTTT. This translates into CASSGDTGTDTQYF.

The chain carries TRBV6-9 and TRBJ1-6, with 8 positions matching TRBD1. Germline CDR1 MNHGY, CDR2 SVAAGI. The V segment lost 3 bases and the J segment 7 bases; nucleotides outside the gene matches: 11. This CDR3 is built from 17 residues. CDR3 sequence reads: CASSYPKTGERNSPLHF. DNA for the CDR3: TGTGCCAGCAGTTACCCGAAGACAGGGGAAAGGAATTCACCCCTCCACTTT.

The chain links TRBV2 to TRBJ2-3; 12 nucleotides match TRBD2. V lost 3 bases to trimming and J lost 1 base; unmatched junction nucleotides: 5. CDR1 and CDR2 from the germline V gene are SNHLY and FYNNEI. This CDR3 has 17 amino acids. Here the CDR3 reads CASSDASGGAGTDTQYF. CDR3 DNA: TGTGCCAGCAGTGATGCTAGCGGGGGGGCGGGCACAGATACGCAGTATTTT.

The rearrangement links TRBV2 to TRBJ2-3; D might be TRBD2 (6 bases). Trimming removed 6 bases at V and 2 bases at J, with 12 bases between. Germline V gives CDR1 SNHLY, CDR2 FYNNEI. The CDR3 is 14 residues long. The CDR3 bases are TGTGCCAGCAGCCCGGGGACTTACACAGATACGCAGTATTTT. Translating it yields CASSPGTYTDTQYF.

This chain uses TRBV10-3 with TRBJ2-7, with D unresolved. V dropped 3 bases and J dropped 0 bases, with 3 bases sitting between them. The CDR3 length is 12 residues. Germline assignment: CDR1 ENHRY and CDR2 SYGVKD. This chain's CDR3 is CAISDGSYEQYF. In DNA, the CDR3 is TGTGCCATCAGTGACGGCTCCTACGAGCAGTACTTC.

The chain couples TRBV7-8 to TRBJ2-7, with D possibly TRBD2 on 5 matching bases. CDR1 is SGHVS, CDR2 FQNEAQ, per germline. V lost 2 bases to trimming and J lost 7 bases, with 9 bases between them. The CDR3 loop spans 12 amino acids. CDR3 nucleotides: TGTGCCAGCAGCTTAATCGGGGTAGAGCAGTACTTC. Translated, it gives CASSLIGVEQYF. The full variable domain, with the rest looked up from reference TRBV7-8 and TRBJ2-7, is GAGVSQSPRYKVAKRGQDVALRCDPISGHVSLFWYQQALGQGPEFLTYFQNEAQLDKSGLPSDRFFAERPEGSVSTLKIQRTQQEDSAVYLCASSLIGVEQYFGPGTRLTVT.

The table lists this clone with a few counts. This chain connects TRBV7-2 to TRBJ2-1, with 12 positions matching TRBD2. CDR1 is SGHTA and CDR2 is FQGNSA in the germline V gene. There are 15 residues in the CDR3. V lost 4 bases, J lost 7 bases, and 5 bases stayed unmatched. In DNA form, the CDR3 reads TGTGCCAGCAGCTCTAGCGGGGGGGCCTGGAATGAGCAGTTCTTC. The encoded protein is CASSSSGGAWNEQFF.

The CDR3 DNA is TGTGCCAGCTCACGTATCCCCGGGACAGGGAGCTCCTACGAGCAGTACTTC. This encodes CASSRIPGTGSSYEQYF. The V call is TRBV18, the J call TRBJ2-7, with 9 bases that match TRBD1. The J segment lost 0 bases and the V segment lost 4 bases, leaving 10 bases of the junction unmatched. Per germline, CDR1 KGHSH and CDR2 LQKENI. The CDR3 spans 17 residues.

This chain links TRBV29-1 with TRBJ1-4, with 7 bases that match TRBD1. The CDR3 is 15 amino acids. CDR1 is SQVTM, CDR2 ANQGSEA, per germline. V shed 6 bases, J shed 6 bases, and the junction held 13 bases outside the gene matches. In nucleotides, the CDR3 is TGCAGCGTGTCCTCCGGGACAGTTGGGGATGAAAAACTGTTTTTT. Protein sequence: CSVSSGTVGDEKLFF.